These 26 T cell receptor beta chains came from one sample sequenced in a study of post-analysis software for immune sequencing data. Regarding the study as a whole: Relative to controls, patients had a few TRBV segments at higher frequency, with TRBV5-6, TRBV5-1 and TRBV20-1 among these.

These receptors' antigens are unknown. Unique molecular identifiers were built into the TCR beta cDNA libraries. Each CDR3 protein gets one entry after TCRdb re-called the PCR reads with MiXCR. The sample yields 450,000 or so distinct CDR3 sequences, approximately 46% seen once. Sample: blood. Receptors originate from a girl aged 10-17 years with multiple sclerosis.

The V and J genes are TRBV20-1 and TRBJ1-1; D is ambiguous. Trimming left V 0 bases short and J 1 base short, with 6 bases between. The CDR3 has 13 amino acids. Germline CDR1 is DFQATT and CDR2 is SNEGSKA (reference sequence). The CDR3 DNA is TGCAGTGCTAGAGACCGACAGAACACTGAAGCTTTCTTT. This encodes CSARDRQNTEAFF.

This chain joins TRBV6-2 or TRBV6-3 and TRBJ1-1; 9 positions match TRBD1. Per the germline V gene, CDR1 is MNHEY and CDR2 is SVGEGT. The CDR3 is 15 residues long. Trimming at V came to 6 bases and at J to 3 bases, leaving 8 bases not matched to a gene. This CDR3 is CASRRDREADTEAFF. The CDR3, as DNA: TGTGCCAGCAGGAGGGACAGGGAAGCGGACACTGAAGCTTTCTTT.

The chain carries TRBV20-1 and TRBJ1-5, with 10 nucleotides matching TRBD1. Trimming took 1 base from V and 4 from J; bases not matched to a gene: 4. Germline V gene lookup returns CDR1 DFQATT and CDR2 SNEGSKA (reference sequence). The CDR3 is made up of 15 amino acids. DNA of the CDR3: TGCAGTGCTAGAGTGCCGGGACAGGGGAATCAGCCCCAGCATTTT. Its protein is CSARVPGQGNQPQHF.

This clonotype was counted between two and nine times. The J gene is TRBJ2-5, the V gene TRBV25-1; the D is unclear. Germline V gene data show CDR1 as MGHDK and CDR2 as SYGVNS. The CDR3 is 12 amino acids. V was trimmed by 8 bases and J by 4 bases, leaving 11 bases between them. The CDR3 region is CASEAYGETQYF. CDR3 in DNA: TGTGCCAGCGAGGCGTATGGAGAGACCCAGTACTTC.

The chain joins TRBV7-9 to TRBJ2-1; D is unresolved. This CDR3 comprises 12 residues. V lost 5 bases, J lost 8 bases, and 10 bases lay in between. CDR1 is SEHNR, CDR2 FQNEAQ, per germline (reference sequence). The CDR3 DNA follows: TGTGCCAGCAGCCCTCTCTGCGATGAGCAGTTCTTC. Its translation: CASSPLCDEQFF. The full variable domain, its missing parts supplied by reference TRBV7-9 and TRBJ2-1, is DTGVSQNPRHKITKRGQNVTFRCDPISEHNRLYWYRQTLGQGPEFLTYFQNEAQLEKSRLLSDRFSAERPKGSFSTLEIQRTEQGDSAMYLCASSPLCDEQFFGPGTRLTVL.

This rearrangement joins TRBV12-3 or TRBV12-4 to TRBJ1-2; no reliable D call. Deletions cut 3 bases from V and 4 bases from J, with 9 bases between. This CDR3 is built from 13 residues. CDR3 in amino acids: CASSFSELYGYTF. CDR3 bases: TGTGCCAGCAGTTTTAGTGAGCTCTATGGCTACACCTTC.

The J gene is TRBJ2-7, the V gene TRBV20-1, with D maybe TRBD2 (7 bases). The length of the CDR3 is 14 residues. In germline, CDR1 is DFQATT, CDR2 SNEGSKA (reference sequence). Trimming took 3 bases from V and 2 from J, leaving 14 bases between them. CDR3 DNA: TGCAGTGCTAGCCCCCAGCGGGACACCTACGAGCAGTACTTC. Translated: CSASPQRDTYEQYF.

This clonotype occurred once. The chain is built from TRBV15 and TRBJ2-2; D ambiguous. Trimming stripped 0 bases from V and 4 bases from J, with 9 bases between. This CDR3 has 15 amino acids. Germline V lookup: CDR1 LNHNV, CDR2 YYDKDF (reference sequence). CDR3 amino acids: CATSRDPRITGELFF. The CDR3, as DNA: TGTGCCACCAGCAGAGATCCCAGGATCACCGGGGAGCTGTTTTTT. The variable domain in full, completed from reference TRBV15 and TRBJ2-2, reads DAMVIQNPRYQVTQFGKPVTLSCSQTLNHNVMYWYQQKSSQAPKLLFHYYDKDFNNEADTPDNFQSRRPNTSFCFLDIRSPGLGDTAMYLCATSRDPRITGELFFGEGSRLTVL.

The rearrangement links TRBV24-1 to TRBJ2-7; D gene unclear. Trimming removed 0 bases at V and 3 bases at J, with 14 bases between. Germline CDR1 KGHDR, CDR2 SFDVKD. CDR3 length equals 16 residues. CDR3 in amino acids: CATSDLDPSPLYEQYF. The CDR3 nucleotides read TGTGCCACCAGTGATTTGGACCCGTCGCCGCTCTACGAGCAGTACTTC.

The chain links TRBV12-5 to TRBJ2-5; 11 bases are shared with TRBD1. From germline, CDR1 is LGHNT and CDR2 FRNRAP. The V and J ends lost 5 bases and 6 bases, in that order; junction bases with no gene match: 5. The CDR3 has 14 residues. CDR3 DNA: TGTGCTAGTGGTCCAGGACAGGGGGCGAAGACCCAGTACTTC. Residues: CASGPGQGAKTQYF.

The chain carries TRBV11-2 and TRBJ2-1; D not resolved. Trimming pared 2 bases from V and 5 bases from J, leaving 10 bases between. This CDR3 contains 14 residues. Germline V lookup: CDR1 SGHAT, CDR2 FQNNGV. The DNA of the CDR3 is TGTGCCAGCAGCTTAAGTCGGCAGAACAATGAGCAGTTCTTC. This gives the protein CASSLSRQNNEQFF. The full variable domain, rest sourced from reference TRBV11-2 and TRBJ2-1, is EAGVAQSPRYKIIEKRQSVAFWCNPISGHATLYWYQQILGQGPKLLIQFQNNGVVDDSQLPKDRFSAERLKGVDSTLKIQPAKLEDSAVYLCASSLSRQNNEQFFGPGTRLTVL.

The chain links TRBV5-1 to TRBJ2-7; perhaps TRBD1 as D (6 bases). The germline V gene encodes CDR1 SGHRS and CDR2 YFSETQ. CDR3 length: 16 residues. V shed 4 bases and J shed 0 bases, with 17 bases lying between them. The CDR3 spells CASSLRDRQSSYEQYF. CDR3 coding DNA: TGCGCCAGCAGCCTACGAGACAGGCAAAGCTCCTACGAGCAGTACTTC.

This clonotype has more than one count but fewer than ten. The chain combines TRBV20-1 with TRBJ2-1; no clear D. The germline V gene has CDR1 DFQATT and CDR2 SNEGSKA (reference sequence). V was clipped by 6 bases and J by 5 bases, with 26 bases between them. There are 17 residues in the CDR3. The CDR3 DNA is TGCAGTGCGCCTCCCCCAATCTTTACCGCTCGAAACAATGAGCAGTTCTTC. It encodes CSAPPPIFTARNNEQFF.

The CDR3 sequence is CASSLTGEQALYEQYF. The CDR3 DNA reads as TGTGCCAGCAGCTTAACTGGAGAGCAGGCCCTCTACGAGCAGTACTTC. The chain uses TRBV7-3 and TRBJ2-4; D gene ambiguous. The J call is in doubt because the DNA end fits TRBJ2-7 better. CDR3 size: 16 residues. In germline, CDR1 is SGHTA, CDR2 FQGTGA.

This clonotype was seen a handful of times. The chain recombines TRBV5-5 with TRBJ2-7, with TRBD2 matching over 8 bases. Per the germline V gene, CDR1 is SGHKS and CDR2 is YYEKEE (reference sequence). The CDR3 runs to 16 residues. V shed 0 bases and J 11 bases; nucleotides not matched to a gene: 16. CDR3 nucleotide sequence: TGTGCCAGCAGCTTGGAGGGCGGGAGGAAACCAAAAACCGAGTACTTC. Residues: CASSLEGGRKPKTEYF.

V usage is TRBV12-3 or TRBV12-4 and J usage is TRBJ2-7; D gene ambiguous. Trimming stripped 6 bases from V and 6 bases from J, with 18 bases between. The CDR3 runs to 14 residues. CDR3 loop: CASRPRAGPSEQYF. The CDR3 coding sequence is TGTGCCAGCAGGCCTAGGGCAGGCCCCTCCGAGCAGTACTTC.

The V gene is TRBV5-1, the J gene TRBJ2-1; 7 bases line up with TRBD2. The trim removed 3 bases at V and 0 bases at J, leaving 12 bases unmatched. The CDR3 loop spans 18 amino acids. Germline V gene lookup returns CDR1 SGHRS and CDR2 YFSETQ. The CDR3 region has the DNA TGCGCCAGCAGCTCGGAGGGATCGGCGGGAGCCTCCTACAATGAGCAGTTCTTC. This codes for CASSSEGSAGASYNEQFF.

This clonotype has only a few counts. J is TRBJ2-5 and V is TRBV7-2; 7 bases align to TRBD1. Germline V gives CDR1 SGHTA, CDR2 FQGNSA. Trimming at V came to 4 bases and at J to 5 bases, leaving 10 bases not matched to a gene. This CDR3 is 15 amino acids long. The CDR3 nucleotides read TGTGCCAGCAGCTATTTAAGACAGGGCGGTGAGACCCAGTACTTC. Residues: CASSYLRQGGETQYF.

V usage is TRBV7-2 and J usage is TRBJ2-7; D might be TRBD2 (6 bases). CDR1 and CDR2 (germline): SGHTA, FQGNSA. The CDR3 extends over 15 amino acids. V was trimmed by 2 bases and J by 7 bases, leaving 18 bases between them. Written as DNA, the CDR3 is TGTGCCAGCAGCTTATCTCCTAGCGAGTACAATGAGCAGTACTTC. Protein: CASSLSPSEYNEQYF.

This chain uses TRBV7-2 with TRBJ2-1, with TRBD2 matching over 14 bases. The V segment lost 5 bases and the J segment 6 bases; nucleotides outside the gene matches: 6. This CDR3 has 16 residues. Germline values: CDR1 SGHTA, CDR2 FQGNSA. CDR3 nucleotides: TGTGCCAGCAGCAATCCGGGACTAGCGGGAGTCAATGAGCAGTTCTTC. It encodes CASSNPGLAGVNEQFF.

The chain joins TRBV20-1 to TRBJ2-7, with TRBD2 identical over 8 bases. This CDR3 is built from 14 residues. Losses at the gene ends were 7 bases for V and 2 bases for J; bases not matched to a gene: 10. Germline V gene data show CDR1 as DFQATT and CDR2 as SNEGSKA (reference sequence). The CDR3 DNA sequence: TGCAGTGTCCCCCGGGAGGGGGTGACCTACGAGCAGTACTTC. Translation: CSVPREGVTYEQYF.

The chain employs TRBV29-1 and TRBJ2-7, with D perhaps TRBD1 or TRBD2 (5 bases each). This CDR3 contains 14 residues. The V and J ends lost 3 bases and 6 bases respectively, with 18 bases between them. CDR1 and CDR2 (germline): SQVTM, ANQGSEA. The chain's CDR3 is CSVDLGDRLGEQYF. The CDR3 bases are TGCAGCGTTGACTTGGGGGACCGCCTCGGCGAGCAGTACTTC.

This clonotype was recorded a few times. V is TRBV11-2 and J is TRBJ2-7, with D perhaps being TRBD1 or TRBD2 (5 bases each). The ends were cut back, 5 bases at V and 3 bases at J, with 14 bases in the middle. The germline gives CDR1 SGHAT, CDR2 FQNNGV. There are 14 residues in the CDR3. The CDR3 here is CASSPRDGVYEQYF. CDR3 bases: TGTGCCAGCAGCCCCCGGGACGGAGTCTACGAGCAGTACTTC.

The chain recombines TRBV18 with TRBJ2-7; D ambiguous. The J call could be wrong; TRBJ2-4 is a better fit for the DNA end. This CDR3 spans 16 amino acids. CDR1 and CDR2 (germline): KGHSH, LQKENI. CDR3 nucleotides: TGTGCCAGCTCACCAGAACTCGAATTCGCCAAAAACATTCAGTACTTC. Residues: CASSPELEFAKNIQYF.

Only a few counts were recorded for this clonotype. The V call is TRBV14, the J call TRBJ1-1, with D uncertain. This CDR3 is 14 amino acids long. Germline CDR1 SGHDN, CDR2 FVKESK. V lost 0 bases and J lost 7, with 12 bases in between. The CDR3 sequence is CASSQEWADLEAFF. The CDR3, as DNA: TGTGCCAGCAGCCAAGAATGGGCAGACCTTGAAGCTTTCTTT.

The rearrangement uses TRBV6-1 and TRBJ2-5, with TRBD2 matching 8 bases. The CDR3 totals 14 residues. The junction had 5 bases not matched to a gene; V was cut back by 4 bases and J by 4 bases. From germline, CDR1 is MNHNS and CDR2 SASEGT. The CDR3 protein is CASSAGGEVETQYF. The CDR3 bases are TGTGCCAGCAGTGCGGGAGGGGAAGTAGAGACCCAGTACTTC.